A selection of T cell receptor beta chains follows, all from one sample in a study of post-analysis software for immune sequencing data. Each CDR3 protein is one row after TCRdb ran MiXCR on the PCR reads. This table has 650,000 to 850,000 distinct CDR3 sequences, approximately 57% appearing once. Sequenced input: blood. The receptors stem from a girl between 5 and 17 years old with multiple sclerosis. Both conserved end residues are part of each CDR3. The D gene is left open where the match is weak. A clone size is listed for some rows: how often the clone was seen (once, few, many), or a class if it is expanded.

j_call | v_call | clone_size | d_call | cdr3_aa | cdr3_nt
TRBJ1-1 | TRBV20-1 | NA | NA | CSAKKGGPGTEAFF | TGCAGTGCCAAAAAGGGAGGGCCAGGAACTGAAGCTTTCTTT
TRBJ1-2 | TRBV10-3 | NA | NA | CAISESTDYGYTF | TGTGCCATCAGTGAGTCAACCGACTATGGCTACACCTTC
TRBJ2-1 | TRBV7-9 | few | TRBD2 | CASSLKGLAGGSSYNEQFF | TGTGCCAGCAGCCTTAAAGGACTAGCGGGGGGTAGCTCCTACAATGAGCAGTTCTTC
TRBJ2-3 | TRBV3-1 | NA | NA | CASSPGLAPGRDTQYF | TGTGCCAGCAGCCCGGGTCTAGCGCCCGGCCGAGATACGCAGTATTTT
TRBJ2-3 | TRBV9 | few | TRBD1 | CASSSRTGSDTQYF | TGTGCCAGCAGCTCCCGGACAGGTTCAGATACGCAGTATTTT
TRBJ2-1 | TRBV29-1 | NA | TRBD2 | CSVAGREGRLPYNEQFF | TGCAGCGTTGCGGGGAGGGAGGGCCGACTTCCCTACAATGAGCAGTTCTTC
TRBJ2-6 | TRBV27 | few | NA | CASSYTGTGANVLTF | TGTGCCAGCAGTTATACAGGGACTGGGGCCAACGTCCTGACTTTC
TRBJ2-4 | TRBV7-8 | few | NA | CASSSGVAKNIQYF | TGTGCCAGCAGCTCAGGGGTGGCCAAAAACATTCAGTACTTC
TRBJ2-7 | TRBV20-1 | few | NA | CSARSVSGATYEQYF | TGCAGTGCTAGATCCGTATCGGGGGCCACCTACGAGCAGTACTTC
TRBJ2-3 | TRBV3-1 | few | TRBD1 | CASSRQGGSDTQYF | TGTGCCAGCAGCCGACAGGGGGGATCAGATACGCAGTATTTT
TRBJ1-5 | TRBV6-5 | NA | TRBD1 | CASSPTYRGSQPQHF | TGTGCCAGCAGTCCAACCTACAGGGGGAGTCAGCCCCAGCATTTT
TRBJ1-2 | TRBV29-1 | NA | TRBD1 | CSVDLTGGWGYTF | TGCAGCGTCGACCTCACAGGGGGCTGGGGCTACACCTTC
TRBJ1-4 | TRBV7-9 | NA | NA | CASSYLLNEKLFF | TGTGCCAGCAGCTACCTCTTGAATGAAAAACTGTTTTTT
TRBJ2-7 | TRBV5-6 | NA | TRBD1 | CASSQGTAISYEQYF | TGTGCCAGCAGCCAGGGGACAGCTATTTCCTACGAGCAGTACTTC
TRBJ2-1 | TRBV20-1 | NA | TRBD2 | CSARGWTSGGALDEQFF | TGCAGTGCTAGAGGCTGGACTAGCGGGGGGGCATTGGATGAGCAGTTCTTC
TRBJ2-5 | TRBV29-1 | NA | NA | CSVGAGSRETQYF | TGCAGCGTTGGCGCCGGGTCCAGAGAGACCCAGTACTTC
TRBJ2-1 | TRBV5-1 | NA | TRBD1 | CASSLELGGRGRRNEQFF | TGCGCCAGCAGCCTGGAATTAGGGGGCAGGGGGCGACGGAATGAGCAGTTCTTC
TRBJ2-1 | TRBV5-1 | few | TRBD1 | CASSNHDRAYNEQFF | TGCGCCAGCAGCAACCACGACAGGGCCTACAATGAGCAGTTCTTC
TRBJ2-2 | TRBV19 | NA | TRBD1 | CASQDRGLTGELFF | TGTGCCAGCCAGGACAGGGGGCTCACCGGGGAGCTGTTTTTT
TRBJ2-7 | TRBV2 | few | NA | CASRQERGAYEQYF | TGTGCCAGCAGGCAGGAGAGGGGCGCCTACGAGCAGTACTTC
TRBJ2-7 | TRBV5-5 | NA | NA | CASSWPPYEQYF | TGTGCCAGCAGCTGGCCTCCCTACGAGCAGTACTTC
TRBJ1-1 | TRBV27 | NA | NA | CASRPFSGYTEAFF | TGTGCCAGCCGCCCTTTTTCGGGGTACACTGAAGCTTTCTTT
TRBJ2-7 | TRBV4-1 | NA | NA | CASSLIASSYEQYF | TGCGCCAGCAGCCTAATAGCGTCCTCCTACGAGCAGTACTTC
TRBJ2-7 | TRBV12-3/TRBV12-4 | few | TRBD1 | CASSLDLRTGGYEQYF | TGTGCCAGCAGTTTAGATTTGAGGACAGGGGGCTACGAGCAGTACTTC
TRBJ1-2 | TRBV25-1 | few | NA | CASSRTAGANYGYTF | TGTGCCAGCAGTCGGACAGCCGGAGCTAACTATGGCTACACCTTC
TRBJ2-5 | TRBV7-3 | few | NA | CASSLWAKETQYF | TGTGCCAGCAGCTTATGGGCTAAAGAGACCCAGTACTTC
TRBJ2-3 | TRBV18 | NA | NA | CAGSTISGSTDTQYF | TGTGCCGGCTCAACCATTAGCGGTAGCACAGATACGCAGTATTTT
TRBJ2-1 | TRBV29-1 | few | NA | CSVDPEEEQFF | TGCAGCGTGGATCCGGAGGAGGAGCAGTTCTTC
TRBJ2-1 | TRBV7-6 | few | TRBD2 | CASSAGAGGYNEQFF | TGTGCCAGCAGCGCAGGGGCGGGGGGCTACAATGAGCAGTTCTTC
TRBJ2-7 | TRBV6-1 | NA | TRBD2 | CASSQNRAAGTSGTEQYF | TGTGCCAGCAGCCAGAACAGGGCAGCTGGGACTAGCGGGACCGAGCAGTACTTC
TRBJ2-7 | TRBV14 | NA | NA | CASSQVLDRKYF | TGTGCCAGCAGCCAAGTCTTAGACCGGAAGTACTTC
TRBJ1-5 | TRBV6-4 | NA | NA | CASSTTAYQPQHF | TGTGCCAGCAGTACGACAGCCTATCAGCCCCAGCATTTT
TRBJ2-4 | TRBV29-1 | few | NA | CSVVGRVAKNIQYF | TGCAGCGTCGTAGGACGGGTAGCCAAAAACATTCAGTACTTC
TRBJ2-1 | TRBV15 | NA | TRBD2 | CATSGRAYNEQFF | TGTGCCACCAGCGGGAGGGCCTACAATGAGCAGTTCTTC
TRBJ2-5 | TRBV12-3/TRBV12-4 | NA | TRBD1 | CASSSGQGRRYF | TGTGCCAGCAGTTCAGGACAGGGTAGGAGGTACTTC
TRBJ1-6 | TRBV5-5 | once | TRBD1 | CASSLVGQGKNSPLHF | TGTGCCAGCAGCTTGGTTGGACAGGGGAAAAATTCACCCCTCCACTTT
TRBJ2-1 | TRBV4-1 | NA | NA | CASSQGQGNEQFF | TGCGCCAGCAGCCAAGGCCAGGGCAATGAGCAGTTCTTC
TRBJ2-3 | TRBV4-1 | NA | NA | CASSQEGAYTDTQYF | TGCGCCAGCAGCCAAGAAGGGGCGTACACAGATACGCAGTATTTT
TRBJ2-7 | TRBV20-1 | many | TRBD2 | CSAQTSGNYEQYF | TGCAGTGCTCAGACTAGCGGGAACTACGAGCAGTACTTC
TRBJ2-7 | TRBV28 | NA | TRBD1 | CASSVTGPYEQYF | TGTGCCAGCAGCGTGACAGGGCCCTACGAGCAGTACTTC
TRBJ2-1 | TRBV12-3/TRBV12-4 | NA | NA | CASSPRPNEQFF | TGTGCCAGCAGCCCACGCCCCAATGAGCAGTTCTTC
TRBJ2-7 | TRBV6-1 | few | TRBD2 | CASSEERGSSYEQYF | TGTGCCAGCAGTGAGGAGCGGGGGAGCTCCTACGAGCAGTACTTC
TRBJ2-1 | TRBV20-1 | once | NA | CSAGFPENEQFF | TGCAGTGCCGGTTTCCCCGAGAATGAGCAGTTCTTC
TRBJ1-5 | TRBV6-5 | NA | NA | CASSYAGVSQPQHF | TGTGCCAGCAGTTACGCAGGGGTTAGTCAGCCCCAGCATTTT
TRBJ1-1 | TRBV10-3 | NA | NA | CAISGGRGITEAFF | TGTGCCATCAGTGGTGGCAGGGGTATTACTGAAGCTTTCTTT
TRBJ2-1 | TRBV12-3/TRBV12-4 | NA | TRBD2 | CASSLGTSDAYNEQFF | TGTGCCAGCAGTTTAGGGACTAGCGACGCCTACAATGAGCAGTTCTTC